These 27 T cell receptor beta chains were sequenced from one sample in a study of T cells in Graves' hyperthyroidism and ophthalmopathy. TCR beta CDR3 sequences were amplified from RNA transcripts. The HTBI primer set drove a first-round RT-PCR of the TCR CDR3. TCRdb called the multiplex PCR reads again in MiXCR, with one record for every CDR3 protein. The sample yields under 350,000 distinct CDR3 sequences, 15% to 20% seen once. Material for sequencing was blood. Source of these receptors: a woman aged 45-60 years with Graves' hyperthyroidism.

For the CDR3, the DNA is TGTGCCAGCAGTCAGACGGGGGGGTTCTACAATGAGCAGTTCTTC. Translated: CASSQTGGFYNEQFF. The chain links TRBV6-1 to TRBJ2-1; 8 nucleotides line up with TRBD2. The CDR3 totals 15 residues. Germline loops: CDR1 MNHNS, CDR2 SASEGT. Germline trimming cut 5 bases from V and 3 bases from J; bases unmatched to any gene: 6.

This clonotype was recorded at least ten times. This chain uses TRBV5-1 with TRBJ2-7; D not resolved. The germline V gene has CDR1 SGHRS and CDR2 YFSETQ. This CDR3 is built from 15 residues. Trimming left V 0 bases short and J 5 bases short, with 15 bases between. The CDR3 nucleotides read TGCGCCAGCAGCTTGGGCCCTCAATACCCAGACGAGCAGTACGTC. Its protein is CASSLGPQYPDEQYV.

This clonotype was observed at least ten times. The chain joins TRBV12-3 or TRBV12-4 to TRBJ2-7, with a tentative D call TRBD1 (7 bases). The CDR3 covers 14 residues. Trimming cost V 5 bases and J 3 bases, with 14 bases left between them. The CDR3 spells CASSANRGGYEQYF. The CDR3 nucleotides read TGTGCCAGCAGTGCCAACAGGGGAGGCTACGAGCAGTACTTC.

This clonotype was detected ten times or more. The rearrangement joins TRBV3-1 to TRBJ1-6, with D unresolved. V shed 5 bases and J shed 7 bases, with 21 bases lying between them. The CDR3 totals 17 residues. In germline, CDR1 is LGHDT, CDR2 YNNKEL (reference sequence). In nucleotides, the CDR3 is TGTGCCAGCAGCGAAGCTGACCTTGCGGGGTACAATTCACCCCTCCACTTT. Its translation is CASSEADLAGYNSPLHF.

The J gene is TRBJ1-6, the V gene TRBV20-1, with TRBD1 matching 7 bases. J lost 9 bases, V lost 2 bases, and 10 bases had no gene match. The V gene's germline CDR1 is DFQATT and CDR2 SNEGSKA (reference sequence). The CDR3 is made up of 15 amino acids. The CDR3 DNA sequence: TGCAGTGCTAGACGCGGACAGGCCACGGGTTCACCCCTCCACTTT. This translates into CSARRGQATGSPLHF.

The chain recombines TRBV30 with TRBJ2-2; either TRBD1 or TRBD2 may supply D (5 bases each). Germline V gene lookup returns CDR1 GTSNPN and CDR2 SVGIG (reference sequence). V gave up 5 bases and J gave up 8 bases, with 18 bases separating them. The CDR3 runs to 14 residues. The DNA for the CDR3 is TGTGCCTGGGGAGTAGGGACCAGGAGTGGGGAGCTGTTTTTT. Protein: CAWGVGTRSGELFF.

The chain is built from TRBV5-1 and TRBJ2-2; the match to TRBD2 covers 7 bases. Germline CDR1 SGHRS, CDR2 YFSETQ. With V trimmed by 0 bases and J by 1 base, 3 bases remained unmatched. The CDR3 spans 16 residues. The DNA of the CDR3 is TGCGCCAGCAGCTTGGCCCCTAGCGGGAACACCGGGGAGCTGTTTTTT. Amino acids: CASSLAPSGNTGELFF.

This clonotype has only a few counts. A read error may account for a junction end that differs from germline. This sequence joins TRBV5-1 and TRBJ2-3, with 11 nucleotides matching TRBD2. This CDR3 is 16 amino acids long. Looked up from germline, CDR1 is SGHRS and CDR2 is YFSETQ. The CDR3: CASSLEVAGGTGTQYF. The CDR3 DNA reads as TGCGCCAGCAGCTTGGAGGTAGCGGGGGGGACAGGTACGCAGTATTTT.

V is TRBV6-1 and J is TRBJ1-1; 10 positions match TRBD1. J lost 4 bases, V lost 6 bases, and 5 bases had no gene match. This CDR3 is built from 14 residues. Germline V gives CDR1 MNHNS, CDR2 SASEGT. DNA of the CDR3: TGTGCCAGCAGGAACGGACAGGGGGGCACTGAAGCTTTCTTT. This codes for CASRNGQGGTEAFF.

The rearrangement links TRBV27 to TRBJ2-7; 7 bases line up with TRBD1. Germline values: CDR1 MNHEY, CDR2 SMNVEV (reference sequence). The CDR3 consists of 13 residues. Trimming at V came to 5 bases and at J to 2 bases, leaving 3 bases not matched to a gene. DNA for the CDR3: TGTGCCAGCAGTAGGGGACAGCCCTACGAGCAGTACTTC. This encodes CASSRGQPYEQYF.

The chain links TRBV6-1 to TRBJ1-5; D unclear. Germline assignment: CDR1 MNHNS and CDR2 SASEGT. The CDR3 totals 14 residues. With 6 bases removed from V and 7 bases from J, the gap between germline ends came to 16 bases. The CDR3 is CASRPLGHIQPQHF. CDR3 nucleotides: TGTGCCAGCAGACCCCTAGGCCATATACAGCCCCAGCATTTT.

This clonotype was found many times. V gene TRBV20-1 combines with J gene TRBJ1-2; 7 positions agree with TRBD1. With V trimmed by 1 base and J by 7 bases, 12 bases remained unmatched. The germline CDR1 and CDR2 sequences are DFQATT and SNEGSKA (reference sequence). The CDR3 has 15 amino acids. The CDR3 sequence is CSARGGGVSEFGYTF. The CDR3 nucleotides are TGCAGTGCTAGAGGAGGGGGCGTTAGTGAATTTGGCTACACCTTC.

This clonotype was observed a handful of times. Relative to the germline gene, one junction end is altered; a read error may explain this. The chain recombines TRBV6-1 with TRBJ2-5; TRBD2 aligns across 7 bases. Germline CDR1 MNHNS, CDR2 SASEGT. The CDR3 runs 13 residues. In nucleotides, the CDR3 is TGTGCCAGCAAAGGGCTAGCGGAAGAGACCCAGCACTTC. This sequence encodes CASKGLAEETQHF.

This chain links TRBV7-9 with TRBJ2-3; 11 bases map to TRBD2. The germline V gene encodes CDR1 SEHNR and CDR2 FQNEAQ (reference sequence). The CDR3 is made up of 15 amino acids. V shed 6 bases, J shed 5 bases, and the junction held 7 bases outside the gene matches. CDR3 bases: TGTGCCAGCAGTTATATAGCGGGAGGGGAAGATACGCAGTATTTT. It yields the protein CASSYIAGGEDTQYF.

This clonotype was detected a few times. The chain joins TRBV19 to TRBJ1-1, with a possible D match to TRBD1 (6 bases). V lost 10 bases and J lost 4, with 16 bases in between. This CDR3 spans 13 amino acids. CDR1 and CDR2 from the germline V gene are LNHDA and SQIVND (reference sequence). CDR3 nucleotides: TGTGCCACCGGGACCTCCAGGGGCACTGAAGCTTTCTTT. This codes for CATGTSRGTEAFF.

V gene TRBV12-3 or TRBV12-4 combines with J gene TRBJ2-3; 8 positions match TRBD2. The CDR3 extends over 16 amino acids. Trimming at V came to 2 bases and at J to 0 bases, leaving 4 bases not matched to a gene. CDR3 nucleotide sequence: TGTGCCAGCAGTTTACGGCCTAGCGGGAGCACAGATACGCAGTATTTT. Encoded protein: CASSLRPSGSTDTQYF.

The chain carries TRBV18 and TRBJ2-3; TRBD2 aligns across 11 bases. The CDR3 is 16 amino acids. The V gene's germline CDR1 is KGHSH and CDR2 LQKENI. The ends lost 5 bases at V and 1 base at J; junction bases unmatched: 5. CDR3 sequence: CASSRKLAGGTDTQYF. As DNA, the CDR3 is TGTGCCAGCTCAAGAAAACTAGCGGGGGGCACAGATACGCAGTATTTT. Full variable domain (rest looked up from reference TRBV18 and TRBJ2-3): NAGVMQNPRHLVRRRGQEARLRCSPMKGHSHVYWYRQLPEEGLKFMVYLQKENIIDESGMPKERFSAEFPKEGPSILRIQQVVRGDSAAYFCASSRKLAGGTDTQYFGPGTRLTVL.

The rearrangement joins TRBV20-1 to TRBJ1-6, with 9 bases lining up with TRBD1. Looked up from germline, CDR1 is DFQATT and CDR2 is SNEGSKA (reference sequence). V trimming: 6 bases; J trimming: 11 bases; junction bases outside the gene matches: 11. The CDR3 is 14 residues long. CDR3 amino acids: CSAMDRGGKAPLHF. Written as DNA, the CDR3 is TGCAGTGCCATGGACAGGGGCGGTAAGGCACCCCTCCACTTT.

The chain uses TRBV15 and TRBJ1-2, with D possibly matching TRBD1 (6 bases). The V gene lost 0 bases and the J gene lost 8 bases, with 10 bases spanning the gap. Per germline, CDR1 LNHNV and CDR2 YYDKDF (reference sequence). This CDR3 has 13 amino acids. The chain's CDR3 is CATSRDRGFGYTF. CDR3 coding DNA: TGTGCCACCAGCAGAGACAGGGGTTTCGGCTACACCTTC.

As to this clonotype: A clone one base away is much larger, so this may be a read error. For the CDR3, the DNA is TGTACCAGCAGCCTAACCAGGCTAGCGGCGCCCAATGAGCAGTTCTTC. Protein sequence: CTSSLTRLAAPNEQFF. V usage is TRBV3-1 and J usage is TRBJ2-1; 7 bases are a match to TRBD2. Germline V lookup: CDR1 LGHDT, CDR2 YNNKEL (reference sequence). CDR3 length: 16 residues.

This clonotype was counted only a few times. This rearrangement joins TRBV20-1 to TRBJ1-1; D is undetermined. The CDR3 runs 12 residues. CDR1 and CDR2 (germline): DFQATT, SNEGSKA (reference sequence). The germline V and J ends were trimmed by 7 bases and 6 bases, with 15 bases remaining between them. CDR3 region: CSVVPLQPEAFF. Written as DNA, the CDR3 is TGCAGTGTAGTCCCCCTTCAACCTGAAGCTTTCTTT.

CDR3 sequence reads: CSARATGGIQYF. The CDR3 region has the DNA TGCAGTGCTAGAGCCACAGGGGGAATCCAGTACTTC. This sequence joins TRBV20-1 and TRBJ2-5, with 8 bases that match TRBD1. The length of the CDR3 is 12 residues. Germline CDR1 and CDR2: DFQATT and SNEGSKA (reference sequence). The V and J ends lost 1 base and 10 bases, in that order; junction bases with no gene match: 5.

This clonotype appeared a single time. CDR3 loop: CASSPLGTESMNTEAFF. As DNA, the CDR3 is TGCGCCAGCAGCCCCCTCGGGACAGAAAGTATGAACACTGAAGCTTTCTTT. This chain connects TRBV5-1 to TRBJ1-1; the match to TRBD1 covers 7 bases. J lost 0 bases, V lost 4 bases, and 12 bases had no gene match. The CDR3 is 17 amino acids. Germline values: CDR1 SGHRS, CDR2 YFSETQ.

Regarding this clonotype: A much bigger clone sits one base away, suggesting this may be a read error. This chain links TRBV3-1 with TRBJ2-1; D may match TRBD1 or TRBD2 (5 bases each). Germline V gene lookup returns CDR1 LGHDT and CDR2 YNNKEL (reference sequence). Trimming shortened V by 6 bases and J by 10 bases, and 13 bases separated the two germline ends. The CDR3 is 12 amino acids. CDR3 loop: CASSSLRGEQFF. CDR3 nucleotides: TGTGCCAGCAGTTCGTTGAGGGGCGAGCAGTTCTTC.

The sample holds many counts of this clonotype. The J gene is TRBJ2-3, the V gene TRBV11-3; 8 bases match TRBD1. Germline lookup yields CDR1 SGHNT and CDR2 YENEEA. CDR3 length: 13 residues. J gave up 5 bases and V 5 bases, and 3 bases lay outside the gene matches. This CDR3 is CASSGQGGDTQYF. The CDR3 region has the DNA TGTGCCAGCAGCGGACAGGGAGGAGATACGCAGTATTTT.

This clonotype has a handful of counts. For the CDR3, the DNA is TGTGCCAGCAGTGAAGCAGACACTGAAGCTTTCTTT. Translating it yields CASSEADTEAFF. The chain employs TRBV6-1 and TRBJ1-1, with unresolved D. V was trimmed by 0 bases and J by 3 bases, leaving 2 bases between them. The CDR3 has 12 amino acids. The germline CDR1 and CDR2 sequences are MNHNS and SASEGT.

The J gene is TRBJ1-3, the V gene TRBV27; D remains ambiguous. Trimming removed 4 bases from V and 2 bases from J, with 6 bases in between. This CDR3 has 13 residues. CDR1 is MNHEY, CDR2 SMNVEV, per germline (reference sequence). CDR3 nucleotides: TGTGCCAGCAGTTCACCCCCTGGAAACACCATATATTTT. It yields the protein CASSSPPGNTIYF.